One TCR beta chain is described in this entry. Its specificity is unknown. Assay: immunoSEQ multiplex PCR; the TCRdb copy retains only in-frame clones and omits some. This sample has tens of thousands of clones, with around 70% found just once. This sample is part of a study of vaccination effects on CD4 cells after COVID-19. Study-wide background: It was a median of 72 days after the second dose that post-vaccine samples were obtained.

The germline V gene has CDR1 SGHTA and CDR2 FQGTGA. The CDR3 extends over 16 amino acids. Trimming cost V 5 bases and J 2 bases, with 15 bases left between them. Under the ViraFEST assay, PBMC were stimulated with viral peptide pools so that antigen-specific CD4+ T cells expanded. Sequencing was performed afterwards. The authors isolated CD4+ T cells after around 11 days of culture. Either the mRNA-1273 or the BNT162b2 vaccine was given to participants as two doses. Negative nucleocapsid antibody tests before and after vaccination confirmed no previous SARS-CoV-2 infection. The sequence was obtained from a human donor who received a COVID-19 vaccine. The chain carries TRBV7-3 and TRBJ2-2; D gene ambiguous. The specimen comprised CD4+ T cells from PBMCs cultured with HCoV-229E spike peptides, sampled after COVID-19 vaccination. As DNA, the CDR3 is TGTGCCAGCAGCCCCCATGATGTGGGTAACACCGGGGAGCTGTTTTTT. Amino acid sequence: CASSPHDVGNTGELFF.